This T cell receptor beta chain was retrieved from a study of cytomegalovirus exposure and HLA in healthy donors. This CDR3 is built from 16 residues. Trimming pared 5 bases from V and 1 base from J, leaving 17 bases between. CDR1 and CDR2 from the germline V gene are LNHDA and SQIVND (reference sequence). General study points: There were some public TCRs occurring in many donors, but most TCR sequences were rare.

In the PCR, 60 Vbeta and 13 Jbeta primers were used. The protocol was immunoSEQ multiplex PCR, while the TCRdb copy is restricted to in-frame clones and leaves out a portion. The data hold some 150,000 clones, with 79% observed a single time. On this clone itself: Its cognate antigen is unknown.

The rearrangement joins TRBV19 to TRBJ1-2; D is uncertain. The source is a woman in her thirties or forties in good health and CMV-seropositive. Sequences were obtained from PBMCs. Here the CDR3 DNA reads TGTGCCAGTAGTCGCGGTGGAGCAGAAATTAACTATGGCTACACCTTC. Its protein is CASSRGGAEINYGYTF.